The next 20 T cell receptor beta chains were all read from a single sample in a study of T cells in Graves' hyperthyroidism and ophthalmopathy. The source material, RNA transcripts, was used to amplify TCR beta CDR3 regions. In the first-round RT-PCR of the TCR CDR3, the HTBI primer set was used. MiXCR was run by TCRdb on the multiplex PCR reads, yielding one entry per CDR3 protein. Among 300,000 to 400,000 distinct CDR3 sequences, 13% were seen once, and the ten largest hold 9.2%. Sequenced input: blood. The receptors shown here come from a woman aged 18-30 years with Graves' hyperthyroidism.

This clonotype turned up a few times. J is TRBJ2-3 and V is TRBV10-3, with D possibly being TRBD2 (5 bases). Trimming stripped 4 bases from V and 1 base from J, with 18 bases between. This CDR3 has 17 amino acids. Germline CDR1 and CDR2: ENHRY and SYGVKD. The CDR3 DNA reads TGTGCCATCAGTGGTCCGTATAATCCGCGGGGCACAGATACGCAGTATTTT. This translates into CAISGPYNPRGTDTQYF.

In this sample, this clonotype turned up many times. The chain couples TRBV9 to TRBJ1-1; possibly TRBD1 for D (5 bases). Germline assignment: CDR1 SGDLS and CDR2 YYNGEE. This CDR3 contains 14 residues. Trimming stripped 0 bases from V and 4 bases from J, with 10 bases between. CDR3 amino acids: CASSVGGDTTEAFF. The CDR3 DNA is TGTGCCAGCAGCGTAGGGGGGGATACCACTGAAGCTTTCTTT.

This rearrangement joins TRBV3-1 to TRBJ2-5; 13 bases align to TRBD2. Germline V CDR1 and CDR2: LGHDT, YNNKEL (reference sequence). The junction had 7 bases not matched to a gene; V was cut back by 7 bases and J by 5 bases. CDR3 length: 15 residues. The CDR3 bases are TGTGCCAGCAAGGGACTAGCGGGGCCAGACGAGACCCAGTACTTC. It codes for CASKGLAGPDETQYF.

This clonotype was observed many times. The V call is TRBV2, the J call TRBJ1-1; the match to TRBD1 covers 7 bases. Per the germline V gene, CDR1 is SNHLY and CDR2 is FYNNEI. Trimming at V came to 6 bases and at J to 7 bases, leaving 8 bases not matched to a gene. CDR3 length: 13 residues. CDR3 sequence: CASRDLTGSEAFF. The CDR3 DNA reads TGTGCCAGCAGAGATCTGACAGGGAGTGAAGCTTTCTTT.

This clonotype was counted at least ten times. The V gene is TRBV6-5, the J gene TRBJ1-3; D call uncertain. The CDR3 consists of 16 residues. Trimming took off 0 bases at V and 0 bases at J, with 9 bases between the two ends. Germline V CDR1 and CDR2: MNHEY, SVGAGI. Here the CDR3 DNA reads TGTGCCAGCAGTTACTCGATGGGGAGCTCTGGAAACACCATATATTTT. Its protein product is CASSYSMGSSGNTIYF.

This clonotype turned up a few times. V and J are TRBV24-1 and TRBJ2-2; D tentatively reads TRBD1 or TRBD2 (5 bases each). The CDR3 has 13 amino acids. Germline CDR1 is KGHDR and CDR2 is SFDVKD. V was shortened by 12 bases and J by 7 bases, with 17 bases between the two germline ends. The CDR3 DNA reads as TGTGCCTCCACGGACACTCGGGGCGGGGAGCTGTTTTTT. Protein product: CASTDTRGGELFF.

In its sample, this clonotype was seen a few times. The CDR3 DNA is TGTGCCAGCAGTCCCCAACTCTCTGGAAACACCATATATTTT. Translated: CASSPQLSGNTIYF. This chain joins TRBV28 and TRBJ1-3; no clear D. Germline-derived CDR1 and CDR2 are MDHEN and SYDVKM. V was cut by 5 bases and J by 0 bases, with 8 bases left in between. The CDR3 length is 14 residues. Using reference TRBV28 and TRBJ1-3 for the parts outside the CDR3, the full variable domain is DVKVTQSSRYLVKRTGEKVFLECVQDMDHENMFWYRQDPGLGLRLIYFSYDVKMKEKGDIPEGYSVSREKKERFSLILESASTNQTSMYLCASSPQLSGNTIYFGEGSWLTVV.

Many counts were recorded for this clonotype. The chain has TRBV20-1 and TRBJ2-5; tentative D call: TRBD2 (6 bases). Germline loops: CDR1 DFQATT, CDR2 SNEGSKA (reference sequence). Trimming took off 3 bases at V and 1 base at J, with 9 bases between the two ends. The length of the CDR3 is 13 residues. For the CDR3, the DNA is TGCAGTGCTAGGGGCGGGATCCAAGAGACCCAGTACTTC. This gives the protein CSARGGIQETQYF.

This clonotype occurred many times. The DNA of the CDR3 is TGTGCCAGCAGCACATACCGGGACAGGACCTACAATGAGCAGTTCTTC. The encoded protein is CASSTYRDRTYNEQFF. The chain couples TRBV11-2 to TRBJ2-1; 8 bases agree with TRBD1. The CDR3 sequence is 16 residues long. In germline, CDR1 is SGHAT, CDR2 FQNNGV. V was pared by 5 bases and J by 2 bases, with 8 bases of the junction left unmatched.

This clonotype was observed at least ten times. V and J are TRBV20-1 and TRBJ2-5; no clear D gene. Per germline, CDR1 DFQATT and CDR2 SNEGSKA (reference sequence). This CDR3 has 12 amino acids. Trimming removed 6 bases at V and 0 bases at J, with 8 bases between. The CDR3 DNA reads TGCAGTGCCTATCAGGACCAAGAGACCCAGTACTTC. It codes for CSAYQDQETQYF.

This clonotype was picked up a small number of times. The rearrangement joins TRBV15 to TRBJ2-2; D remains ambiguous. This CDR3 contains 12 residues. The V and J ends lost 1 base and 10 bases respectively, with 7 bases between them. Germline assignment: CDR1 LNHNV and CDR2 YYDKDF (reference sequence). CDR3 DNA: TGTGCCACCAGCAGAGCCGCGCCGGAGCTGTTTTTT. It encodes CATSRAAPELFF. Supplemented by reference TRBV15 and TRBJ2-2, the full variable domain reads DAMVIQNPRYQVTQFGKPVTLSCSQTLNHNVMYWYQQKSSQAPKLLFHYYDKDFNNEADTPDNFQSRRPNTSFCFLDIRSPGLGDTAMYLCATSRAAPELFFGEGSRLTVL.

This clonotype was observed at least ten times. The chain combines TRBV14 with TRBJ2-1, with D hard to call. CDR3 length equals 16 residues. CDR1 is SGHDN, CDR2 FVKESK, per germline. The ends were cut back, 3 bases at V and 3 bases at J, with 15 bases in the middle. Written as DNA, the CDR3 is TGTGCCAGCAGCCATCGGGTCGGTACTGGCTACAATGAGCAGTTCTTC. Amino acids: CASSHRVGTGYNEQFF.

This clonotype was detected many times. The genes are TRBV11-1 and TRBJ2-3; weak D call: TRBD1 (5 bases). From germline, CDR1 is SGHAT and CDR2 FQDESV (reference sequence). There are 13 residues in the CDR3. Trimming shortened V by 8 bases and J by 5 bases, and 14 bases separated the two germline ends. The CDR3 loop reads CASVKGLGDTQYF. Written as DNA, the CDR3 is TGTGCCAGCGTCAAGGGGCTTGGAGATACGCAGTATTTT.

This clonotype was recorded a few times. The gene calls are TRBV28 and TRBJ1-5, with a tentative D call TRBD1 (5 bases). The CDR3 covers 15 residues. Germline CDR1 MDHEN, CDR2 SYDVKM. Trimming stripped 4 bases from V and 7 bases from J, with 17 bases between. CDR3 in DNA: TGTGCCAGCAGTTCTGGTGGGACCCGGGGGCAGCCCCAGCATTTT. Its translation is CASSSGGTRGQPQHF.

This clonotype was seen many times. The CDR3 is CASSTQGLNTEAFF. As DNA, the CDR3 is TGTGCCAGTAGTACACAGGGCCTGAACACTGAAGCTTTCTTT. The V and J genes are TRBV19 and TRBJ1-1; tentatively, D is TRBD1 (6 bases). V was cut by 4 bases and J by 0 bases, with 9 bases left in between. The CDR3 has 14 residues. The V gene's germline CDR1 is LNHDA and CDR2 SQIVND (reference sequence).

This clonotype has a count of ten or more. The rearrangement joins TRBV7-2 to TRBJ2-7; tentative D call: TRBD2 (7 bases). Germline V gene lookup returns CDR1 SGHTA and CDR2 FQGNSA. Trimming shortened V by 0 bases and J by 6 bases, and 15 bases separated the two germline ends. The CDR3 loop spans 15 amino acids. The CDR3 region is CASSLAQGRELEQYF. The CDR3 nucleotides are TGTGCCAGCAGCTTAGCGCAGGGGAGGGAACTCGAGCAGTACTTC.

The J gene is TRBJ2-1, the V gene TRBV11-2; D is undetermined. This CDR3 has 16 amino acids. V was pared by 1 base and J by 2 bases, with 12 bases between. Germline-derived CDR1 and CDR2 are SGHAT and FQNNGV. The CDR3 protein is CASSLGVVTTYNEQFF. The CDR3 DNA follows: TGTGCCAGCAGCTTAGGGGTGGTGACCACCTACAATGAGCAGTTCTTC. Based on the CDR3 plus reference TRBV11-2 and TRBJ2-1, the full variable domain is EAGVAQSPRYKIIEKRQSVAFWCNPISGHATLYWYQQILGQGPKLLIQFQNNGVVDDSQLPKDRFSAERLKGVDSTLKIQPAKLEDSAVYLCASSLGVVTTYNEQFFGPGTRLTVL.

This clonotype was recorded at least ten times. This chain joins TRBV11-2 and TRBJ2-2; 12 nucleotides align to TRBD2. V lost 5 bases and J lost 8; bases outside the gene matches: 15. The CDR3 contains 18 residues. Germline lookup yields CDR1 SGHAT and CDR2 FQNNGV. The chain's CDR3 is CASSARLAGARSAGELFF. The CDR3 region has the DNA TGTGCCAGCAGCGCCCGACTAGCGGGAGCTAGATCTGCGGGGGAGCTGTTTTTT.

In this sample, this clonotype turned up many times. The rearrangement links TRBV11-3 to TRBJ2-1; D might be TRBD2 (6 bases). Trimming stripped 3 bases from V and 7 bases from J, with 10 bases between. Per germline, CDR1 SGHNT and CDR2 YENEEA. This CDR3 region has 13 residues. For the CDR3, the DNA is TGTGCCAGCAGCTTTAACAGCGGGAATGAGCAGTTCTTC. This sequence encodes CASSFNSGNEQFF. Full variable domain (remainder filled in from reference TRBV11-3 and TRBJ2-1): EAGVVQSPRYKIIEKKQPVAFWCNPISGHNTLYWYLQNLGQGPELLIRYENEEAVDDSQLPKDRFSAERLKGVDSTLKIQPAELGDSAVYLCASSFNSGNEQFFGPGTRLTVL.

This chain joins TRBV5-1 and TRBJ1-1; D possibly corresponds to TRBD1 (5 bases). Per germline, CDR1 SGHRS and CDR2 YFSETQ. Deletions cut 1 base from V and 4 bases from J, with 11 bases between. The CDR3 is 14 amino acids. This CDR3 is CASSLQGGITEAFF. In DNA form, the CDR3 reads TGCGCCAGCAGCTTGCAGGGAGGGATCACTGAAGCTTTCTTT.